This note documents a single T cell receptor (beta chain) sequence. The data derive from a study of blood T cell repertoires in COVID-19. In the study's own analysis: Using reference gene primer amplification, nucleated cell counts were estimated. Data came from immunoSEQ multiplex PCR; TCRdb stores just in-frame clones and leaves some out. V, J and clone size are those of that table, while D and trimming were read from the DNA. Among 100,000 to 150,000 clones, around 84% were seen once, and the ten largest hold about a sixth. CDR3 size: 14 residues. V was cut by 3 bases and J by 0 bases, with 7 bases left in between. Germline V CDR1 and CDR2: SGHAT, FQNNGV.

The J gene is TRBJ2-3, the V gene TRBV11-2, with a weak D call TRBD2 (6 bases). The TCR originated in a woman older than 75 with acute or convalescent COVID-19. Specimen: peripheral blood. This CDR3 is CASSLTRSTDTQYF. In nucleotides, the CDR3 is TGTGCCAGCAGCTTGACTAGGAGCACAGATACGCAGTATTTT.